One sample yielded the 30 T cell receptor beta chains listed below, sequenced in a study of T cell responses to AZD1222 COVID-19 vaccine. This table comes from immunoSEQ multiplex PCR, and its TCRdb copy is limited to in-frame clones, with some not included. The table has about 100,000 clones, around nine tenths seen once. Specimen: peripheral blood, collected on day 0 of AZD1222 vaccination. These receptors all come from an adult in good health.

The J gene is TRBJ2-5, the V gene TRBV30; no firm D call. The length of the CDR3 is 11 residues. Germline V gene lookup returns CDR1 GTSNPN and CDR2 SVGIG (reference sequence). Trimming pared 3 bases from V and 2 bases from J, leaving 4 bases between. In DNA, the CDR3 is TGTGCCTGGAGCTGGCAAGAGACCCAGTACTTC. Protein product: CAWSWQETQYF.

This chain links TRBV30 with TRBJ2-3; the D is unclear. The germline V gene has CDR1 GTSNPN and CDR2 SVGIG (reference sequence). Trimming took 0 bases from V and 4 from J, leaving 8 bases between them. This CDR3 comprises 13 residues. This CDR3 reads CAWSVALSDTQYF. The CDR3 DNA follows: TGTGCCTGGAGTGTAGCCCTCTCAGATACGCAGTATTTT.

V usage is TRBV10-3 and J usage is TRBJ2-7; maybe TRBD1 (5 bases). Deletions cut 5 bases from V and 8 bases from J, with 10 bases between. The CDR3 has 11 residues. Germline loops: CDR1 ENHRY, CDR2 SYGVKD. CDR3 sequence (DNA): TGTGCCATCAGTACACAGGTTCAGCAGTACTTC. This translates into CAISTQVQQYF.

The chain recombines TRBV28 with TRBJ1-1; D is undetermined. V was shortened by 3 bases and J by 4 bases, with 9 bases between the two germline ends. From germline, CDR1 is MDHEN and CDR2 SYDVKM. The CDR3 loop spans 13 amino acids. The chain's CDR3 is CASSFVAGTEAFF. As DNA, the CDR3 is TGTGCCAGCAGTTTCGTCGCAGGCACTGAAGCTTTCTTT.

The chain recombines TRBV28 with TRBJ1-2; TRBD1 might be the D (6 bases). CDR1 is MDHEN and CDR2 is SYDVKM in the germline V gene. The length of the CDR3 is 13 residues. The V gene lost 5 bases and the J gene lost 4 bases, with 11 bases spanning the gap. The CDR3 reads CASSPTGFYGYTF. The CDR3 region has the DNA TGTGCCAGCAGTCCTACAGGGTTCTATGGCTACACCTTC.

V is TRBV27 and J is TRBJ1-5, with TRBD1 as a possible D gene (5 bases). The CDR3 runs to 13 residues. Germline CDR1 MNHEY, CDR2 SMNVEV (reference sequence). The ends were cut back, 8 bases at V and 2 bases at J, with 10 bases in the middle. The CDR3 sequence: CASGSRGNQPQHF. CDR3 DNA sequence: TGTGCCAGCGGGTCCAGGGGCAATCAGCCCCAGCATTTT.

This CDR3 is CASSPLWDLNTEAFF. CDR3 bases: TGCGCCAGCAGTCCCCTATGGGACCTGAACACTGAAGCTTTCTTT. The gene calls are TRBV23-1 and TRBJ1-1, with a possible D match to TRBD1 (5 bases). TRBV23-1 is marked as an open reading frame, function uncertain. This CDR3 is 15 amino acids long. V shed 4 bases and J shed 0 bases, with 12 bases lying between them.

CDR3 nucleotide sequence: TGTGCCATCAGTGAGTATCGGACTAGCGGGAGCCCGAGCACCGGGGAGCTGTTTTTT. This encodes CAISEYRTSGSPSTGELFF. The rearrangement uses TRBV10-3 and TRBJ2-2, with 13 bases that match TRBD2. The CDR3 length is 19 residues. V shed 1 base, J shed 4 bases, and the junction held 9 bases outside the gene matches. Per the germline V gene, CDR1 is ENHRY and CDR2 is SYGVKD.

V is TRBV18 and J is TRBJ1-5, with 7 bases matching TRBD1. Germline CDR1 KGHSH, CDR2 LQKENI. This CDR3 region has 15 residues. V lost 5 bases, J lost 3 bases, and 7 bases stayed unmatched. The CDR3 DNA reads as TGTGCCAGCTCAAAGACAGGGACCCCCAATCAGCCCCAGCATTTT. Translation: CASSKTGTPNQPQHF.

The V gene is TRBV14, the J gene TRBJ2-5; no firm D call. The CDR3 has 13 residues. Per germline, CDR1 SGHDN and CDR2 FVKESK. Trimming stripped 3 bases from V and 4 bases from J, with 9 bases between. The CDR3 loop is CASSHLRAETQYF. The CDR3, as DNA: TGTGCCAGCAGCCACCTCAGAGCAGAGACCCAGTACTTC.

This clone has only one observation. The chain uses TRBV11-2 and TRBJ1-1; D is undetermined. Between the trimmed V and J ends, which lost 1 base and 3 bases, there was a span of 15 bases. The CDR3 extends over 16 amino acids. Germline loops: CDR1 SGHAT, CDR2 FQNNGV. This CDR3 reads CASSLGEWSADTEAFF. The DNA of the CDR3 is TGTGCCAGCAGCTTAGGTGAATGGTCGGCAGACACTGAAGCTTTCTTT.

The V gene is TRBV5-1, the J gene TRBJ1-1, with TRBD1 matching 10 bases. CDR3 size: 14 residues. Germline V gives CDR1 SGHRS, CDR2 YFSETQ. J gave up 3 bases and V 4 bases, and 3 bases lay outside the gene matches. CDR3 nucleotide sequence: TGCGCCAGCAGCCGAGGGACAGGGGACACTGAAGCTTTCTTT. As protein: CASSRGTGDTEAFF. The full variable domain, completed using reference TRBV5-1 and TRBJ1-1, is KAGVTQTPRYLIKTRGQQVTLSCSPISGHRSVSWYQQTPGQGLQFLFEYFSETQRNKGNFPGRFSGRQFSNSRSEMNVSTLELGDSALYLCASSRGTGDTEAFFGQGTRLTVV.

The chain is built from TRBV6-5 and TRBJ2-3, with TRBD2 matching 9 bases. V trimming: 9 bases; J trimming: 4 bases; junction bases outside the gene matches: 5. The CDR3 spans 13 residues. The germline CDR1 and CDR2 sequences are MNHEY and SVGAGI. CDR3 sequence reads: CASRAGGPDTQYF. In DNA form, the CDR3 reads TGTGCCAGTCGTGCGGGGGGGCCAGATACGCAGTATTTT.

The rearrangement uses TRBV12-3 or TRBV12-4 and TRBJ1-6; no reliable D call. The CDR3 covers 13 residues. Between the trimmed V and J ends, which lost 7 bases and 12 bases, there was a span of 16 bases. CDR3 loop: CASTPGSLVPLHF. In DNA, the CDR3 is TGTGCCAGCACCCCGGGGAGTTTAGTACCCCTCCACTTT.

The rearrangement joins TRBV7-6 to TRBJ2-7; 8 nucleotides line up with TRBD1. CDR3 length: 14 residues. Unmatched junction bases numbered 3, after V lost 2 bases and J lost 3 bases. From germline, CDR1 is SGHVS and CDR2 FNYEAQ. CDR3 sequence reads: CASSLWGQDYEQYF. The CDR3, as DNA: TGTGCCAGCAGCTTATGGGGACAGGACTACGAGCAGTACTTC.

The V and J genes are TRBV9 and TRBJ1-6, with a possible D match to TRBD1 (5 bases). The CDR3 has 15 residues. Trimming pared 5 bases from V and 9 bases from J, leaving 18 bases between. Per germline, CDR1 SGDLS and CDR2 YYNGEE. The CDR3 nucleotides are TGTGCCAGCAGGGAAGGATGGGGGGGAGGTTCACCCCTCCACTTT. Its translation is CASREGWGGGSPLHF.

The chain combines TRBV9 with TRBJ2-3; the match to TRBD2 covers 7 bases. Trimming at V came to 1 base and at J to 1 base, leaving 9 bases not matched to a gene. The length of the CDR3 is 17 residues. CDR1 SGDLS and CDR2 YYNGEE come from the germline V gene. This CDR3 is CASSVPPGAGGTDTQYF. DNA of the CDR3: TGTGCCAGCAGCGTACCCCCCGGGGCGGGGGGCACAGATACGCAGTATTTT.

The V gene is TRBV19, the J gene TRBJ1-3; D might be TRBD1 (5 bases). V lost 3 bases and J 7 bases, leaving 10 bases between the germline ends. This CDR3 contains 13 residues. CDR1 and CDR2 (germline): LNHDA, SQIVND (reference sequence). DNA for the CDR3: TGTGCCAGTAGTATTGGCCAGGGCAACACCATATATTTT. This codes for CASSIGQGNTIYF.

This clone was recorded a few times. Other DNA sequences in this specimen translate into the identical CDR3. This sequence joins TRBV7-9 and TRBJ1-2; no clear D. Germline V gene lookup returns CDR1 SEHNR and CDR2 FQNEAQ (reference sequence). The CDR3 contains 15 residues. Trimming shortened V by 1 base and J by 2 bases, and 11 bases separated the two germline ends. Here the CDR3 reads CASSLGVAGNYGYTF. CDR3 coding DNA: TGTGCCAGCAGCTTAGGAGTCGCCGGGAACTATGGCTACACCTTC.

The chain has TRBV24-1 and TRBJ2-1; TRBD2 matches at 7 bases. The CDR3 spans 16 residues. Trimming cost V 6 bases and J 8 bases; bases outside gene matches: 15. Germline values: CDR1 KGHDR, CDR2 SFDVKD. CDR3 in DNA: TGTGCCACCAGTAATGCCTCAGGGAGGGCGATGTATGAGCAGTTCTTC. As protein: CATSNASGRAMYEQFF.

In this sample, this clone turned up once. This chain uses TRBV6-5 with TRBJ1-5, with 9 bases fitting TRBD1. The CDR3 sequence is 14 residues long. CDR1 MNHEY and CDR2 SVGAGI come from the germline V gene. V lost 5 bases and J lost 2; bases outside the gene matches: 1. DNA for the CDR3: TGTGCCAGCAGTCGGGACAGGGGCAATCAGCCCCAGCATTTT. It specifies CASSRDRGNQPQHF.

The table lists this clone with a few counts. V gene TRBV6-2 or TRBV6-3 combines with J gene TRBJ2-7; 13 bases line up with TRBD2. The CDR3 runs to 18 residues. J was trimmed by 2 bases and V by 4 bases; bases with no gene match: 11. Germline CDR1 MNHEY, CDR2 SVGEGT. The CDR3 sequence is CASSSRTSGRSIAYEQYF. Here the CDR3 DNA reads TGTGCCAGCAGTTCCCGGACTAGCGGGAGAAGTATTGCCTACGAGCAGTACTTC.

The chain carries TRBV10-1 and TRBJ1-1; a weak D match, TRBD1 (5 bases). Germline lookup yields CDR1 WNHNN and CDR2 SYGVQD (reference sequence). Trimming stripped 9 bases from V and 3 bases from J, with 20 bases between. This CDR3 contains 15 residues. In DNA form, the CDR3 reads TGCGCCAGTCACTTGGGGACGTATCAGGACACTGAAGCTTTCTTT. As protein: CASHLGTYQDTEAFF.

The gene calls are TRBV6-5 and TRBJ2-1; D is uncertain. The CDR3 loop spans 15 amino acids. The germline V gene encodes CDR1 MNHEY and CDR2 SVGAGI. Trimming stripped 4 bases from V and 3 bases from J, with 13 bases between. DNA of the CDR3: TGTGCCAGCAGTTTAACCATGGGTGTCTACAATGAGCAGTTCTTC. This gives the protein CASSLTMGVYNEQFF.

The genes are TRBV5-1 and TRBJ2-7, with 16 bases that match TRBD2. V shed 4 bases, J shed 0 bases, and the junction held 4 bases outside the gene matches. Germline lookup yields CDR1 SGHRS and CDR2 YFSETQ. The CDR3 is made up of 17 amino acids. CDR3 amino acids: CASSKGLAGGTSYEQYF. The CDR3 bases are TGCGCCAGCAGCAAGGGACTAGCGGGGGGGACCTCCTACGAGCAGTACTTC.

J is TRBJ1-5 and V is TRBV25-1; D possibly corresponds to TRBD1 (6 bases). Germline lookup yields CDR1 MGHDK and CDR2 SYGVNS. Trimming removed 6 bases from V and 6 bases from J, with 12 bases in between. CDR3 length equals 13 residues. CDR3 DNA sequence: TGTGCCAGCAGCTATACAGGGTCTCAGCCCCAGCATTTT. The encoded protein is CASSYTGSQPQHF.

The chain combines TRBV19 with TRBJ2-7, with 10 bases identical to TRBD1. The V segment lost 6 bases and the J segment 4 bases; nucleotides outside the gene matches: 6. Germline V gene data show CDR1 as LNHDA and CDR2 as SQIVND (reference sequence). CDR3 length: 14 amino acids. CDR3 loop: CASRETGGGYEQYF. The CDR3 nucleotides are TGTGCCAGTAGAGAGACAGGGGGCGGTTACGAGCAGTACTTC.

CDR3 loop: CASRTDGGHYGYTF. In DNA, the CDR3 is TGTGCCAGCAGAACCGACGGGGGCCACTATGGCTACACCTTC. This rearrangement joins TRBV28 to TRBJ1-2; D possibly corresponds to TRBD1 (6 bases). The CDR3 extends over 14 amino acids. The germline V gene encodes CDR1 MDHEN and CDR2 SYDVKM. V was trimmed by 6 bases and J by 3 bases, leaving 14 bases between them.

The rearrangement joins TRBV29-1 to TRBJ1-1; D might be TRBD1 (6 bases). From germline, CDR1 is SQVTM and CDR2 ANQGSEA. V was shortened by 7 bases and J by 10 bases, with 16 bases between the two germline ends. The CDR3 runs 11 residues. CDR3 region: CSARDTEGAFF. The DNA of the CDR3 is TGCAGCGCCAGGGACACCGAGGGAGCTTTCTTT.

This clone was counted a few times. This rearrangement joins TRBV6-4 to TRBJ1-2; D is perhaps TRBD1 (6 bases). CDR3 length: 14 amino acids. Per germline, CDR1 MRHNA and CDR2 SNTAGT. V shed 4 bases and J shed 5 bases, with 14 bases lying between them. The CDR3, as DNA: TGTGCCAGCAGTGTCGACGACACAGGGTATGGCTACACCTTC. Translated, it gives CASSVDDTGYGYTF.